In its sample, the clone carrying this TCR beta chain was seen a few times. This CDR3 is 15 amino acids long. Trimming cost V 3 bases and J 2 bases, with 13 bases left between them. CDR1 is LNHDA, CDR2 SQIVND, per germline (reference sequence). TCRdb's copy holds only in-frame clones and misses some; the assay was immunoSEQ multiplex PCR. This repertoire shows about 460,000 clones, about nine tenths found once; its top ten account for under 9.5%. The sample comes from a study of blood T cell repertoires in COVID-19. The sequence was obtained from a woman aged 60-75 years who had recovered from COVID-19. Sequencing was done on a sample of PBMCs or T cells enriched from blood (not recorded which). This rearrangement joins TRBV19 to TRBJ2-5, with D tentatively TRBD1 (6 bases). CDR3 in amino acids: CASSITGKYQETQYF. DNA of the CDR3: TGTGCCAGTAGTATCACAGGGAAGTATCAAGAGACCCAGTACTTC.